The present entry profiles one T cell receptor beta chain with its context. The antigen is undetermined. Looked up from germline, CDR1 is SGHVS and CDR2 is FQNEAQ. The ends lost 4 bases at V and 2 bases at J; junction bases unmatched: 5. The CDR3 sequence is 15 residues long. The data were produced by immunoSEQ multiplex PCR, yet TCRdb's version contains in-frame clones alone and is incomplete. In the table there are tens of thousands of clones, approximately 96% of which are singletons. The record originates from a study of cytomegalovirus exposure and HLA in healthy donors. General study points: Subsequent analysis showed first-cohort TCR clusters tending to co-occur in 120 validation repertoires. In vitro experiments confirmed that three CMV-associated chains were specific for CMV antigens.

V gene TRBV7-8 combines with J gene TRBJ2-7; 10 nucleotides align to TRBD1. The source material was PBMCs. This clonotype was obtained from a young woman in good health and CMV-seropositive. CDR3: CASSSTGTGAYEQYF. As DNA, the CDR3 is TGTGCCAGCAGCTCGACCGGGACAGGGGCCTACGAGCAGTACTTC.